A single sample is the source of the 29 T cell receptor beta chains below, sequenced in a study of chemoradiotherapy in HPV16-positive cancers. Repertoires were generated with immunoSEQ multiplex PCR, while TCRdb's copy carries only in-frame clones and drops some. The sample lists 8,000 to 10,000 clones; around 90% were seen once. Sequencing was performed on blood, taken from a patient who underwent chemoradiotherapy. The receptor set was obtained from a human donor with HPV-associated anogenital cancer.

The chain links TRBV27 to TRBJ2-7, with D perhaps TRBD1 (6 bases). The CDR3 sequence is 17 residues long. Trimming took off 0 bases at V and 7 bases at J, with 22 bases between the two ends. CDR1 is MNHEY, CDR2 SMNVEV, per germline (reference sequence). CDR3 DNA: TGTGCCAGCAGTTTATCGAGTCCAGGGACATCGACTTTTGAGCAGTACTTC. Translating gives CASSLSSPGTSTFEQYF.

J is TRBJ1-2 and V is TRBV30; tentative D call: TRBD1 (5 bases). The V gene's germline CDR1 is GTSNPN and CDR2 SVGIG (reference sequence). Trimming took 0 bases from V and 7 from J, leaving 15 bases between them. CDR3 length: 14 amino acids. The CDR3 coding sequence is TGTGCCTGGAGTGTATCTCTTCAGGGACTTGGCTACACCTTC. Protein sequence: CAWSVSLQGLGYTF.

V usage is TRBV6-6 and J usage is TRBJ2-7, with a tentative D call TRBD1 (5 bases). Trimming left V 7 bases short and J 0 bases short, with 16 bases between. CDR1 is MNHNY and CDR2 is SVGAGI in the germline V gene (reference sequence). CDR3 length equals 15 residues. The CDR3 loop reads CASTSQGGLSYEQYF. The CDR3 nucleotides are TGTGCCAGCACTTCTCAGGGTGGCCTCTCCTACGAGCAGTACTTC.

This chain links TRBV27 with TRBJ2-5; no clear D gene. This CDR3 is 15 amino acids long. Trimming pared 4 bases from V and 2 bases from J, leaving 14 bases between. The germline V gene has CDR1 MNHEY and CDR2 SMNVEV (reference sequence). The CDR3 is CASSSLSPQQETQYF. The CDR3 DNA follows: TGTGCCAGCAGTTCGCTAAGCCCCCAACAAGAGACCCAGTACTTC.

This clone has a single count. The chain recombines TRBV7-9 with TRBJ1-4; possibly TRBD1 for D (6 bases). This CDR3 has 16 residues. The V gene lost 1 base and the J gene lost 8 bases, with 17 bases spanning the gap. Germline CDR1 SEHNR, CDR2 FQNEAQ (reference sequence). DNA of the CDR3: TGTGCCAGCAGCTTAGAGTGGCCAGGGGTAAAGGAAAAACTGTTTTTT. Residues: CASSLEWPGVKEKLFF.

V and J are TRBV11-3 and TRBJ1-2, with D possibly matching TRBD1 (5 bases). Germline V lookup: CDR1 SGHNT, CDR2 YENEEA. CDR3 size: 14 residues. The V and J ends lost 3 bases and 11 bases respectively, with 19 bases between them. The CDR3 DNA sequence: TGTGCCAGCAGCTTGGACGGGGACGGCCGGGGGTACACCTTC. It encodes CASSLDGDGRGYTF. The full variable domain, rest sourced from reference TRBV11-3 and TRBJ1-2, is EAGVVQSPRYKIIEKKQPVAFWCNPISGHNTLYWYLQNLGQGPELLIRYENEEAVDDSQLPKDRFSAERLKGVDSTLKIQPAELGDSAVYLCASSLDGDGRGYTFGSGTRLTVV.

V usage is TRBV6-1 and J usage is TRBJ2-7, with D possibly TRBD2 on 5 matching bases. The CDR3 length is 12 residues. Between the trimmed V and J ends, which lost 4 bases and 5 bases, there was a span of 9 bases. The germline gives CDR1 MNHNS, CDR2 SASEGT. As DNA, the CDR3 is TGTGCCAGCAGTGTCGGAGGACACGAGCAGTACGTC. As protein: CASSVGGHEQYV.

The gene calls are TRBV5-1 and TRBJ2-7; 7 nucleotides align to TRBD1. This CDR3 is 13 amino acids long. Losses at the gene ends were 6 bases for V and 7 bases for J; bases not matched to a gene: 10. Germline assignment: CDR1 SGHRS and CDR2 YFSETQ. DNA of the CDR3: TGCGCCAGCACCCGGGACAGATGGAGTGAGCAGTACTTC. Protein product: CASTRDRWSEQYF.

CDR3 region: CASSLEGSSYNSPLHF. The CDR3 DNA follows: TGCGCCAGCAGCCTAGAGGGGAGCTCCTATAATTCACCCCTCCACTTT. This chain connects TRBV5-1 to TRBJ1-6, with TRBD1 as a possible D gene (5 bases). Germline V lookup: CDR1 SGHRS, CDR2 YFSETQ. The CDR3 has 16 amino acids. V was trimmed by 4 bases and J by 0 bases, leaving 11 bases between them.

This rearrangement joins TRBV2 to TRBJ2-3; 13 bases agree with TRBD2. CDR1 is SNHLY, CDR2 FYNNEI, per germline. This CDR3 has 16 amino acids. Germline trimming cut 6 bases from V and 0 bases from J; bases unmatched to any gene: 3. CDR3 nucleotides: TGTGCCAGCAGAGGGACTAGCGGGGCTAGCACAGATACGCAGTATTTT. Translation: CASRGTSGASTDTQYF.

This chain connects TRBV5-1 to TRBJ1-1, with D perhaps TRBD1 (5 bases). With 0 bases removed from V and 2 bases from J, the gap between germline ends came to 14 bases. The CDR3 has 16 residues. Per the germline V gene, CDR1 is SGHRS and CDR2 is YFSETQ. The CDR3 DNA follows: TGCGCCAGCAGCTTGGGAATCGGGGGGTCTAACACTGAAGCTTTCTTT. Translated: CASSLGIGGSNTEAFF.

The rearrangement uses TRBV7-7 and TRBJ2-5; possibly TRBD2 for D (7 bases). This CDR3 is built from 17 residues. Trimming removed 2 bases at V and 1 base at J, with 17 bases between. Germline lookup yields CDR1 SSHAT and CDR2 FNYEAQ (reference sequence). The CDR3 protein is CASSLCMGGGPQETQYF. The CDR3 bases are TGTGCCAGCAGCTTATGTATGGGGGGGGGCCCCCAAGAGACCCAGTACTTC.

This sequence joins TRBV30 and TRBJ1-5; D gene unclear. The CDR3 covers 13 residues. Germline V gene data show CDR1 as GTSNPN and CDR2 as SVGIG (reference sequence). The V end was cut by 0 bases, the J end by 1 base, with 4 bases between. In DNA form, the CDR3 reads TGTGCCTGGAGTGTCACAAGCAATCAGCCCCAGCATTTT. Its translation: CAWSVTSNQPQHF.

This chain connects TRBV10-1 to TRBJ1-1; perhaps TRBD1 as D (6 bases). In germline, CDR1 is WNHNN, CDR2 SYGVQD (reference sequence). CDR3 length equals 15 residues. V was clipped by 4 bases and J by 4 bases, with 16 bases between them. The CDR3, as DNA: TGCGCCAGCAGTGGGGAGGAGGGGGTAGGCACTGAAGCTTTCTTT. Its protein product is CASSGEEGVGTEAFF.

Comments on this clone: An end of the junction does not agree with germline; a read error may underlie this. The chain links TRBV30 to TRBJ1-5; no definite D call. This CDR3 is 13 amino acids long. Germline assignment: CDR1 GTSNPN and CDR2 SVGIG (reference sequence). CDR3 coding DNA: TGTGCTTGGAGCGGGGAGTCTAATCAGCCCCAGCATTTT. Encoded protein: CAWSGESNQPQHF.

This clone was observed a few times. The rearrangement uses TRBV6-4 and TRBJ2-3, with TRBD2 identical over 8 bases. V lost 6 bases and J lost 2; bases outside the gene matches: 1. This CDR3 region has 13 residues. The germline CDR1 and CDR2 sequences are MRHNA and SNTAGT. CDR3 protein: CASSGGATDTQYF. As DNA, the CDR3 is TGTGCCAGCAGCGGGGGGGCCACAGATACGCAGTATTTT.

The CDR3 DNA reads TGCGCCAGCAGCCAAGGTCACTCTGTGGTTAACACTGAAGCTTTCTTT. Protein: CASSQGHSVVNTEAFF. V is TRBV4-1 and J is TRBJ1-1; D is unresolved. The CDR3 is made up of 16 amino acids. Trimming removed 1 base from V and 2 bases from J, with 14 bases in between. The germline V gene has CDR1 MGHRA and CDR2 YSYEKL.

The chain employs TRBV5-3 and TRBJ2-7; 9 bases map to TRBD1. TRBV5-3 is given ORF status, its function remaining uncertain. This CDR3 has 14 residues. Unmatched junction bases numbered 0, after V lost 0 bases and J lost 2 bases. The CDR3, as DNA: TGTGCCAGAAGCTTGGGACAGGGGGCCTACGAGCAGTACGTC. Protein product: CARSLGQGAYEQYV.

The chain links TRBV25-1 to TRBJ2-1, with D uncertain. The CDR3 is made up of 12 amino acids. CDR1 is MGHDK, CDR2 SYGVNS, per germline. V lost 2 bases, J lost 5 bases, and 4 bases lay in between. CDR3 in amino acids: CASSEQHNEQFF. Here the CDR3 DNA reads TGTGCCAGCAGTGAACAGCACAATGAGCAGTTCTTC.

The chain carries TRBV4-3 and TRBJ1-1; D remains ambiguous. Germline V gene lookup returns CDR1 LGHNA and CDR2 YSLEER. V lost 6 bases and J 2 bases, leaving 10 bases between the germline ends. This CDR3 contains 13 residues. CDR3 nucleotides: TGCGCCAGCAGTCAACTGTCTAACACTGAAGCTTTCTTT. Amino acids: CASSQLSNTEAFF.

V and J are TRBV18 and TRBJ1-4; D call uncertain. Trimming removed 2 bases from V and 8 bases from J, with 9 bases in between. Germline CDR1 KGHSH, CDR2 LQKENI. The length of the CDR3 is 13 residues. Written as DNA, the CDR3 is TGTGCCAGCTCACCAGACCGGGGAGAAAAACTGTTTTTT. Its translation: CASSPDRGEKLFF.

This clone showed up just once. The chain joins TRBV7-6 to TRBJ2-3, with 12 bases aligning to TRBD1. The length of the CDR3 is 18 residues. CDR1 SGHVS and CDR2 FNYEAQ come from the germline V gene. The ends lost 1 base at V and 5 bases at J; junction bases unmatched: 10. The CDR3 is CASSLVLTGTGGLDTQYF. The CDR3 nucleotides read TGTGCCAGCAGCTTAGTTCTTACCGGGACAGGGGGCTTAGATACGCAGTATTTT.

This clone was observed once. The chain recombines TRBV7-8 with TRBJ1-2; perhaps TRBD1 as D (6 bases). CDR1 is SGHVS, CDR2 FQNEAQ, per germline. V lost 0 bases, J lost 4 bases, and 12 bases lay in between. The CDR3 consists of 15 residues. The CDR3 here is CASSLATGASYGYTF. The DNA of the CDR3 is TGTGCCAGCAGCTTAGCGACAGGTGCCTCCTATGGCTACACCTTC.

The chain has TRBV20-1 and TRBJ2-3; D gene unclear. The CDR3 covers 11 residues. Germline CDR1 and CDR2: DFQATT and SNEGSKA (reference sequence). This chain's CDR3 is CSSPRTDTQYF. CDR3 sequence (DNA): TGCAGCTCCCCTCGCACAGATACGCAGTATTTT.

The genes are TRBV5-1 and TRBJ2-1, with 8 positions matching TRBD1. This CDR3 comprises 14 residues. The germline gives CDR1 SGHRS, CDR2 YFSETQ. The V segment lost 4 bases and the J segment 7 bases; nucleotides outside the gene matches: 7. Here the CDR3 DNA reads TGCGCCAGCAGCAATACAGGGGGGCCAAATGAGCAGTTCTTC. Translation: CASSNTGGPNEQFF. The whole variable domain, remainder taken from reference TRBV5-1 and TRBJ2-1, is KAGVTQTPRYLIKTRGQQVTLSCSPISGHRSVSWYQQTPGQGLQFLFEYFSETQRNKGNFPGRFSGRQFSNSRSEMNVSTLELGDSALYLCASSNTGGPNEQFFGPGTRLTVL.

The V gene is TRBV9, the J gene TRBJ2-3, with TRBD1 matching 7 bases. The V gene's germline CDR1 is SGDLS and CDR2 YYNGEE. V was clipped by 1 base and J by 7 bases; unmatched bases: 6. The length of the CDR3 is 14 residues. The CDR3 sequence is CASSVPTGANTQYF. CDR3 DNA: TGTGCCAGCAGCGTACCAACAGGGGCCAATACGCAGTATTTT. Based on the CDR3 plus reference TRBV9 and TRBJ2-3, the full variable domain is DSGVTQTPKHLITATGQRVTLRCSPRSGDLSVYWYQQSLDQGLQFLIQYYNGEERAKGNILERFSAQQFPDLHSELNLSSLELGDSALYFCASSVPTGANTQYFGPGTRLTVL.

The chain is built from TRBV7-6 and TRBJ2-1; TRBD2 matches at 8 bases. Losses at the gene ends were 5 bases for V and 0 bases for J; bases not matched to a gene: 3. The germline CDR1 and CDR2 sequences are SGHVS and FNYEAQ. The CDR3 has 15 amino acids. CDR3 nucleotides: TGTGCCAGCAGCCCGGGGGGGAGCTCCTACAATGAGCAGTTCTTC. It codes for CASSPGGSSYNEQFF. Complete variable domain (other parts from reference TRBV7-6 and TRBJ2-1): GAGVSQSPRYKVTKRGQDVALRCDPISGHVSLYWYRQALGQGPEFLTYFNYEAQQDKSGLPNDRFSAERPEGSISTLTIQRTEQRDSAMYRCASSPGGSSYNEQFFGPGTRLTVL.

The V call is TRBV5-1, the J call TRBJ2-1; D remains unclear. CDR3 size: 16 residues. The germline V gene encodes CDR1 SGHRS and CDR2 YFSETQ. Deletions cut 4 bases from V and 0 bases from J, with 14 bases between. CDR3 amino acids: CASSANPRSSYNEQFF. The CDR3 coding sequence is TGCGCCAGCAGCGCTAACCCCCGTAGCTCCTACAATGAGCAGTTCTTC.

The rearrangement joins TRBV7-8 to TRBJ1-5; D not certain. The germline CDR1 and CDR2 sequences are SGHVS and FQNEAQ. The CDR3 is 12 amino acids. Deletions cut 5 bases from V and 4 bases from J, with 6 bases between. CDR3 DNA: TGTGCCAGCAGCCTATTAAATCAGCCCCAGCATTTT. It yields the protein CASSLLNQPQHF.